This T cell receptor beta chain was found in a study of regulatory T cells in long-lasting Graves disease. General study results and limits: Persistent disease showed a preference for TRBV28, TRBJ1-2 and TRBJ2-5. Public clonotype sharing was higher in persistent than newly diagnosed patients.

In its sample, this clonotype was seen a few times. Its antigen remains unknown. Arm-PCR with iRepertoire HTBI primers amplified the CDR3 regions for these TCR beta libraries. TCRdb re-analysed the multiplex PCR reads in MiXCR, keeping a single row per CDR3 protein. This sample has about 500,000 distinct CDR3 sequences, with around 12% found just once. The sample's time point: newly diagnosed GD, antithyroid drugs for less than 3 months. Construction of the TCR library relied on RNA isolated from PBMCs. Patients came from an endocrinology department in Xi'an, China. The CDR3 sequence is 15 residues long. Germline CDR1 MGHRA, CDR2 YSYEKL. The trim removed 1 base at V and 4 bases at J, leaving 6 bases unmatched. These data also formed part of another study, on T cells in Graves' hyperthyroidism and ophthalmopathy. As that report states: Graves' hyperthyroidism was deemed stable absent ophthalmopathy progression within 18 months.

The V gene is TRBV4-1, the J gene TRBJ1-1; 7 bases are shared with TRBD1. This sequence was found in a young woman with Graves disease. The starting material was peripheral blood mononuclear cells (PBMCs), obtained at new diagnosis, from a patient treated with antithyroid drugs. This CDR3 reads CASSQGQGLSTEAFF. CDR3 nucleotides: TGCGCCAGCAGCCAAGGACAGGGCCTGAGCACTGAAGCTTTCTTT.